The clone carrying this T cell receptor beta chain showed up many times. Its antigen is unknown. Researchers attached unique molecular identifiers to individual cDNA molecules. Each CDR3 protein gets one entry after TCRdb re-called the 5' RACE reads with MiXCR. The table includes approximately 46,000 distinct CDR3 sequences, roughly 10% detected once. These data originate in a study of early T cells in non-severe SARS-CoV-2 infection. The overall study: The input, bulk RNA from unsorted whole blood, was sequenced, and chains were unpaired.

Study-level points and caveats: Private and CD4 specificities were missed by VDJdb matching, which favored anti-spike CD8 responses.

CDR3 length: 12 residues. V dropped 6 bases and J dropped 7; count of bases not matched to a gene: 7. Germline loops: CDR1 SQVTM, CDR2 ANQGSEA. The chain has TRBV29-1 and TRBJ2-7; TRBD1 matches at 9 bases. The sequenced sample was whole blood. This clonotype was obtained from an adult who was a healthcare worker with PCR-confirmed SARS-CoV-2 infection or an uninfected control (not recorded which). The CDR3 reads CSVAQGAREQYF. CDR3 bases: TGCAGCGTGGCACAGGGGGCTAGAGAGCAGTACTTC.